A selection of T cell receptor beta chains follows, all from one sample in a study of T cell responses to AZD1222 COVID-19 vaccine. The assay was immunoSEQ multiplex PCR, and TCRdb's table has in-frame clones only and misses some. The data show about 82,000 clones, roughly 90% seen once. Sequenced material: peripheral blood, taken on day 0 of AZD1222 vaccination. The receptor set was obtained from an adult in good health. Both conserved end residues are part of each CDR3. The order of the fields is J gene, D gene, V gene, clone size, CDR3 DNA, CDR3 protein. A D gene is named only where the DNA matches it firmly. Not every row has a clone size; where given, it reads once, few, many or a size class.

j_call: TRBJ2-3
d_call: TRBD2
v_call: TRBV27
clone_size: once
cdr3_nt: TGTGCCAGCAGTTCACTCTCCGCAGGGACTAAAGCTAGCACAGATACGCAGTATTTT
cdr3_aa: CASSSLSAGTKASTDTQYF

j_call: TRBJ1-2
d_call: .
v_call: TRBV12-3/TRBV12-4
clone_size: .
cdr3_nt: TGTGCCAGCAGTTTTGGCGGGACACGGCACACCTTC
cdr3_aa: CASSFGGTRHTF

j_call: TRBJ1-5
d_call: .
v_call: TRBV10-3
clone_size: .
cdr3_nt: TGTGCCATCAGTGAGCCAGCAGGGGTCGGTACCGGGCCCCAGCATTTT
cdr3_aa: CAISEPAGVGTGPQHF

j_call: TRBJ1-1
d_call: .
v_call: TRBV5-1
clone_size: .
cdr3_nt: TGCGCCAGCAGCAACCCTCCGAGTGAAGCTTTCTTT
cdr3_aa: CASSNPPSEAFF

j_call: TRBJ1-5
d_call: TRBD1
v_call: TRBV18
clone_size: few
cdr3_nt: TGTGCCAGCTCGCTCGGGACAGGGGGCGGAAGCAATCAGCCCCAGCATTTT
cdr3_aa: CASSLGTGGGSNQPQHF

j_call: TRBJ1-1
d_call: TRBD1
v_call: TRBV7-2
clone_size: .
cdr3_nt: TGTGCCAGCAGCTTAGGGGGGAGGGACAGGAACACTGAAGCTTTCTTT
cdr3_aa: CASSLGGRDRNTEAFF

j_call: TRBJ2-3
d_call: .
v_call: TRBV5-6
clone_size: .
cdr3_nt: TGTGCCAGCAGCTTGGGGGCGGATTATACGCAGTATTTT
cdr3_aa: CASSLGADYTQYF

j_call: TRBJ2-7
d_call: .
v_call: TRBV7-4
clone_size: .
cdr3_nt: TGTGCCAGCAGCTTAGAGGTTGACGAGCAGTACTTC
cdr3_aa: CASSLEVDEQYF

j_call: TRBJ2-7
d_call: .
v_call: TRBV18
clone_size: once
cdr3_nt: TGTGCCAGCTCAGCGGGACCTTCAGGGGTCTACGAGCAGTACTTC
cdr3_aa: CASSAGPSGVYEQYF

j_call: TRBJ1-2
d_call: .
v_call: TRBV11-2
clone_size: .
cdr3_nt: TGTGCCAGCAGCTTAGTCCGGTTGCCCCGGTATGGCTACACCTTC
cdr3_aa: CASSLVRLPRYGYTF

j_call: TRBJ1-5
d_call: TRBD1
v_call: TRBV6-5
clone_size: .
cdr3_nt: TGTGCCAGCAGTTATGACAGGGGCGAACAGCCCCAGCATTTT
cdr3_aa: CASSYDRGEQPQHF

j_call: TRBJ2-2
d_call: TRBD1
v_call: TRBV19
clone_size: .
cdr3_nt: TGTGCCAGTAGTATAGGGTGGACAGGGGGCGACACCGGGGAGCTGTTTTTT
cdr3_aa: CASSIGWTGGDTGELFF

j_call: TRBJ1-5
d_call: .
v_call: TRBV27
clone_size: .
cdr3_nt: TGTGCCAGCAGTTTAAAGAGAAATCAGCCCCAGCATTTT
cdr3_aa: CASSLKRNQPQHF

j_call: TRBJ2-1
d_call: .
v_call: TRBV30
clone_size: .
cdr3_nt: TGTGCCTGCCCGGGACAACACAATGAGCAGTTCTTC
cdr3_aa: CACPGQHNEQFF

j_call: TRBJ1-2
d_call: .
v_call: TRBV3-1/TRBV3-2
clone_size: .
cdr3_nt: TGTGCCAGCAGCCAAGATAGCAGAATTAACTATGGCTACACCTTC
cdr3_aa: CASSQDSRINYGYTF

j_call: TRBJ1-2
d_call: TRBD1
v_call: TRBV6-4
clone_size: .
cdr3_nt: TGTGCCAGCAGTACGGGGGACAGCGGCTATGGCTACACCTTC
cdr3_aa: CASSTGDSGYGYTF

j_call: TRBJ1-2
d_call: TRBD1
v_call: TRBV14
clone_size: .
cdr3_nt: TGTGCCAGCAGCCAAGGGCTGGGACAGCGATATGGCTACACCTTC
cdr3_aa: CASSQGLGQRYGYTF

j_call: TRBJ2-2
d_call: TRBD1
v_call: TRBV19
clone_size: few
cdr3_nt: TGTGCCAGCACCCAGGGTCGGGACAGCCTTAACACCGGGGAGCTGTTTTTT
cdr3_aa: CASTQGRDSLNTGELFF

j_call: TRBJ2-2
d_call: .
v_call: TRBV11-2
clone_size: few
cdr3_nt: TGTGCCAGCAGCCCCAAGTCTGGGCGTCTGTTTTTT
cdr3_aa: CASSPKSGRLFF

j_call: TRBJ1-1
d_call: .
v_call: TRBV14
clone_size: .
cdr3_nt: TGTGCCAGCAGCCAAGTTGGGGGGGGTTACACTGAAGCTTTCTTT
cdr3_aa: CASSQVGGGYTEAFF

j_call: TRBJ1-5
d_call: TRBD1
v_call: TRBV28
clone_size: .
cdr3_nt: TGTGCCAGCAGCCTCACAGGGGGCGATCAGCCCCAGCATTTT
cdr3_aa: CASSLTGGDQPQHF

j_call: TRBJ1-5
d_call: .
v_call: TRBV11-2
clone_size: .
cdr3_nt: TGTGCCAGCAGCTTAGGGGTGCAGGGTTATCAGCCCCAGCATTTT
cdr3_aa: CASSLGVQGYQPQHF

j_call: TRBJ1-5
d_call: .
v_call: TRBV3-1/TRBV3-2
clone_size: .
cdr3_nt: TGTGCCAGCAGCCAGGGGGCACTCAATCAGCCCCAGCATTTT
cdr3_aa: CASSQGALNQPQHF

j_call: TRBJ1-1
d_call: TRBD1
v_call: TRBV6-5
clone_size: .
cdr3_nt: TGTGCCAGCAGTAAACAGGGGATGAACACTGAAGCTTTCTTT
cdr3_aa: CASSKQGMNTEAFF

j_call: TRBJ2-7
d_call: TRBD1
v_call: TRBV4-3
clone_size: .
cdr3_nt: TGCGCCAGCAGCCAGGGCCGGGACAGGCGATTCTACGAGCAGTACTTC
cdr3_aa: CASSQGRDRRFYEQYF

j_call: TRBJ1-1
d_call: TRBD1
v_call: TRBV19
clone_size: .
cdr3_nt: TGTGCCAGTGCGGGACAGGGGGTCACTGAAGCTTTCTTT
cdr3_aa: CASAGQGVTEAFF

j_call: TRBJ1-5
d_call: .
v_call: TRBV7-2
clone_size: .
cdr3_nt: TGTGCCAGCAGCTTACGACAGGACAATCAGCCCCAGCATTTT
cdr3_aa: CASSLRQDNQPQHF

j_call: TRBJ1-1
d_call: .
v_call: TRBV5-1
clone_size: .
cdr3_nt: TGCGCCAGCAGCTTGAGGTTGAACACTGAAGCTTTCTTT
cdr3_aa: CASSLRLNTEAFF

j_call: TRBJ2-5
d_call: .
v_call: TRBV5-1
clone_size: .
cdr3_nt: TGCGCCAGCAGCTGGCCCTCCCCCGAGGAGACCCAGTACTTC
cdr3_aa: CASSWPSPEETQYF